The 7 T cell receptor beta chains listed next were all sequenced from one sample in a study of PD-L1 blockade in urothelial cancer. Produced via immunoSEQ multiplex PCR; TCRdb's table is partial and in-frame only. The data contain some 20,000 clones, about 86% of them singletons. This specimen consisted of PBMCs, obtained around atezolizumab (anti-PD-L1) treatment. The origin of the receptors is a man aged 50 or older with urothelial cancer.

This clone was observed once. An end of the junction differs from the germline gene, which may be a read error. The V call is TRBV10-3, the J call TRBJ1-6; no clear D gene. CDR3 length: 16 amino acids. CDR1 is ENHRY and CDR2 is SYGVKD in the germline V gene. The CDR3 DNA follows: TGTGCCATCAGTGAGTCGAGAGGGTCGTATAGTTCACCCCTCCACTTT. Protein: CAISESRGSYSSPLHF.

This chain uses TRBV7-9 with TRBJ2-7; D is perhaps TRBD2 (7 bases). Per the germline V gene, CDR1 is SEHNR and CDR2 is FQNEAQ (reference sequence). Trimming removed 3 bases at V and 3 bases at J, with 12 bases between. The length of the CDR3 is 14 residues. Here the CDR3 reads CASSLGGLDYEQYF. For the CDR3, the DNA is TGTGCCAGCAGCTTGGGGGGGCTAGACTACGAGCAGTACTTC.

V gene TRBV14 combines with J gene TRBJ2-7; 8 positions agree with TRBD1. J gave up 5 bases and V 3 bases, and 15 bases lay outside the gene matches. This CDR3 spans 17 amino acids. Looked up from germline, CDR1 is SGHDN and CDR2 is FVKESK. DNA for the CDR3: TGTGCCAGCAGCCAGACGTATACGGGACAGGCCCCAAACGAGCAGTACTTC. Translated: CASSQTYTGQAPNEQYF.

The rearrangement uses TRBV2 and TRBJ1-4; the D gene is possibly TRBD1 (5 bases). The CDR3 sequence is 15 residues long. Trimming removed 3 bases at V and 7 bases at J, with 15 bases between. CDR1 and CDR2 from the germline V gene are SNHLY and FYNNEI. In DNA form, the CDR3 reads TGTGCCAGCAGTGAGGGGGGGATCATAGGTGAAAAACTGTTTTTT. It translates to CASSEGGIIGEKLFF.

This chain joins TRBV10-2 and TRBJ1-6; the D is unclear. The CDR3 covers 16 residues. Germline V gene lookup returns CDR1 WSHSY and CDR2 SAAADI. Trimming took off 3 bases at V and 0 bases at J, with 9 bases between the two ends. The DNA of the CDR3 is TGCGCCAGCAGTGAAATTATCCGCTCCTATAATTCACCCCTCCACTTT. Its translation: CASSEIIRSYNSPLHF.

CDR3 DNA: TGTGCCATCAGTGAGAGGGACAGGGTAGACGAGCAGTACTTC. As protein: CAISERDRVDEQYF. The chain carries TRBV10-3 and TRBJ2-7; TRBD1 matches at 9 bases. The CDR3 is 14 residues long. Germline V lookup: CDR1 ENHRY, CDR2 SYGVKD. Trimming cost V 2 bases and J 5 bases; bases outside gene matches: 4.

This clone was seen once. The chain combines TRBV4-1 with TRBJ2-5, with TRBD2 matching 8 bases. This CDR3 has 14 amino acids. Per the germline V gene, CDR1 is MGHRA and CDR2 is YSYEKL. V shed 2 bases and J 4 bases; nucleotides not matched to a gene: 3. The CDR3, as DNA: TGCGCCAGCAGCCAACAGGGACTAGGAGAGACCCAGTACTTC. Translation: CASSQQGLGETQYF.